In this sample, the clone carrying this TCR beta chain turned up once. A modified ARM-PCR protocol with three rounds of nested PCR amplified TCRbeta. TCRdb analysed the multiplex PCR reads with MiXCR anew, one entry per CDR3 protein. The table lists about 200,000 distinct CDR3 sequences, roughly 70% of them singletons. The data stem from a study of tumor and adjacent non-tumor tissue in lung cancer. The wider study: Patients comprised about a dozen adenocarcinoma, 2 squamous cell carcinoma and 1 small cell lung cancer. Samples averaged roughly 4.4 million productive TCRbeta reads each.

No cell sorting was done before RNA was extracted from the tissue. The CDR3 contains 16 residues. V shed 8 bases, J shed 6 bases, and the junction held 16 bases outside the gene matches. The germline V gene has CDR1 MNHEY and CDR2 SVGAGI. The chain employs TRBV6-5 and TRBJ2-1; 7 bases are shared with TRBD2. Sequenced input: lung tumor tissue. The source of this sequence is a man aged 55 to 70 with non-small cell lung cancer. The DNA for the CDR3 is TGTGCCAGCGGTTTGAGCGGGGAGGGTATGAGCAATGAGCAGTTCTTC. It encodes CASGLSGEGMSNEQFF.